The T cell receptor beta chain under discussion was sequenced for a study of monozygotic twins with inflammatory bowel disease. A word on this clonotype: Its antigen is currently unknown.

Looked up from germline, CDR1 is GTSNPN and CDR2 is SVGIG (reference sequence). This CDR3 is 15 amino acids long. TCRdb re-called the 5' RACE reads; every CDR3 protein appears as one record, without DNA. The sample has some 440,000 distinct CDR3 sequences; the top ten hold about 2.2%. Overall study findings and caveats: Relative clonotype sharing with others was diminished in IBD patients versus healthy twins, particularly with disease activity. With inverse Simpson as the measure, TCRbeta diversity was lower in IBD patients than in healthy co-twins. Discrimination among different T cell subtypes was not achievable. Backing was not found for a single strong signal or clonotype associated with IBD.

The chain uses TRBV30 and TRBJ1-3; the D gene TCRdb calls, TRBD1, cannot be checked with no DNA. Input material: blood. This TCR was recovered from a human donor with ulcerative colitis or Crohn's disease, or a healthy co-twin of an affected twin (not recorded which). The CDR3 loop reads CAWSHTGLSGNTIYF.